The clone carrying this T cell receptor (beta chain) was seen only a few times. Germline CDR1 SGHRS, CDR2 YFSETQ. CDR3 length equals 18 residues. Trimming removed 4 bases at V and 5 bases at J, with 27 bases between. MiXCR, run by TCRdb on the 5' RACE reads, gives a single entry per CDR3 protein. The sample has around 100,000 distinct CDR3 sequences; around 5.5% are singletons. This entry belongs to a study of T cells after yellow fever vaccination. This material consisted of CD8+ T cells sorted from PBMCs, taken 10 days after the yellow fever booster vaccination. The V gene is TRBV5-1, the J gene TRBJ2-5; the D call may be TRBD1 or TRBD2 (5 bases each). The TCR comes from a man aged 18 to 30 who received the YFV17D yellow fever vaccine. The CDR3 protein is CASSPGAGQGLLGETQYF. CDR3 DNA sequence: TGCGCCAGCAGCCCCGGGGCGGGCCAGGGCTTACTCGGGGAGACCCAGTACTTC.